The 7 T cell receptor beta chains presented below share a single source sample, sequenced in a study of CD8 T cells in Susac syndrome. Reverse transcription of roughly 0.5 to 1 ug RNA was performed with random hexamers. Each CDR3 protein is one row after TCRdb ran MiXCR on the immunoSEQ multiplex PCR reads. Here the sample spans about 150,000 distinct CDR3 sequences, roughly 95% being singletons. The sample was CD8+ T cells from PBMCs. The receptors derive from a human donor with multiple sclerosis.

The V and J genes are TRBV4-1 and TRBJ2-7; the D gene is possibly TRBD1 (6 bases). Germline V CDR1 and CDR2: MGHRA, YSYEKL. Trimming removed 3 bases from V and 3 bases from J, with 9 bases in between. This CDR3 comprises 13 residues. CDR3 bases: TGCGCCAGCAGCCAGGGACAAGACTACGAGCAGTACTTC. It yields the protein CASSQGQDYEQYF.

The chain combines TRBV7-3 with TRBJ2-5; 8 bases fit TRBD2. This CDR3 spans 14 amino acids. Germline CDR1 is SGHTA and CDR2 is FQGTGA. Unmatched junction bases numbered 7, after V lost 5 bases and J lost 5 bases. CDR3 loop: CASSPGGGIETQYF. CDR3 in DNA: TGTGCCAGCAGCCCCGGGGGGGGCATTGAGACCCAGTACTTC.

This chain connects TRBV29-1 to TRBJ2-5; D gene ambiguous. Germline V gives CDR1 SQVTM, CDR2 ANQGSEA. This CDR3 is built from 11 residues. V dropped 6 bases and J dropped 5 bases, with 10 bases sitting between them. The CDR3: CSVGQGETQYF. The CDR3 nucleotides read TGCAGCGTAGGCCAAGGGGAGACCCAGTACTTC.

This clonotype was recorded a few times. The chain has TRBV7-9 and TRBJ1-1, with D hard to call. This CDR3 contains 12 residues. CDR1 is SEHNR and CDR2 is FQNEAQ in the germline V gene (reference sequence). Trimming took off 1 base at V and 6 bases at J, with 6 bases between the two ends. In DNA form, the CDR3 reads TGTGCCAGCAGCTTAGGTAGGGCTGAAGCTTTCTTT. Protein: CASSLGRAEAFF.

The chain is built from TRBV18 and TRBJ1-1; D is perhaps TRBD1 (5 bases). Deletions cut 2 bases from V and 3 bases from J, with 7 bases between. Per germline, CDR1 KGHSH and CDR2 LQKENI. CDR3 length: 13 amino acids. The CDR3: CASSPGGDTEAFF. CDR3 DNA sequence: TGTGCCAGCTCACCAGGAGGGGACACTGAAGCTTTCTTT.

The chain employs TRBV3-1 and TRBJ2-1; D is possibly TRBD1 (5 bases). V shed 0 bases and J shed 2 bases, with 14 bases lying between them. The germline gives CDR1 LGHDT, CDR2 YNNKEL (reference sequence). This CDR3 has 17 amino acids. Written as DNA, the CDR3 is TGTGCCAGCAGCCAAGATGTGGTAGCAGGGACCTACAATGAGCAGTTCTTC. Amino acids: CASSQDVVAGTYNEQFF.

As DNA, the CDR3 is TGTGCCAGCACCCCTACCCAGGGGCGGGCTTCACCCCTCCACTTT. This translates into CASTPTQGRASPLHF. The rearrangement links TRBV27 to TRBJ1-6, with TRBD1 as a possible D gene (6 bases). V was pared by 7 bases and J by 9 bases, with 19 bases between. This CDR3 has 15 amino acids. Germline CDR1 and CDR2: MNHEY and SMNVEV (reference sequence).